This TCR beta chain stems from a study of PD-L1 blockade in urothelial cancer (dated by TCRdb to 2017 to 2019). Study-wide context: Therapy was started in the mid-2010s for all patients, and atezolizumab 1,200 mg was administered intravenously every 3 weeks. The study, an exploratory multi-omic analysis, examined somatic, immune and clinical correlates of response to PD-L1 blockade with atezolizumab in urothelial cancer. Pretreatment tumor samples, along with matched peripheral blood serially collected before and after atezolizumab treatment, were subjected to TCR sequencing. Durable clinical benefit was achieved by nine patients but not by the remaining 20. Patients had an ECOG performance status of 0 or 1 and had received between 0 and 3 prior chemotherapy regimens. Twenty-five of 29 patients were identified as males with urothelial cancer of bladder origin, and a prior smoking history was reported by 18 of 29 patients. Blood samples were analyzed at 3 weeks after treatment start (second dose) and at 6 weeks after treatment start. Pretreatment blood TCR-seq was available for 27 to 30 patients, at least one posttreatment blood collection was obtained for some 25 patients, and tumor TCR-seq was available for some 25 patients. Whole exome sequencing and RNA sequencing of pretreatment tumors were performed alongside TCR sequencing in the same patients. Blood samples gave median yields of 141,255 T cells and more than 80,000 unique TCRs, along with a median clonality of approximately 0.08. Durable clinical benefit was defined as progression-free survival longer than 6 months, and TCR features were also tested against progression-free and overall survival. Findings and caveats that apply to the study as a whole: At 3 weeks after the start of treatment, tumor-associated TCR clones in peripheral blood had expanded more in patients with durable benefit (n ≈ 22, p = 0.022). A pretreatment peripheral blood TCR clonality below the median was linked to improved progression-free and overall survival. Because of the small sample size (n ≈ 31) and the many exploratory analyses performed, the results are intended to be regarded as hypothesis-generating.

This clone was seen only once. Which antigen it targets is not known. No quality values exist for individual bases; no much larger clone is one base distant. Each PCR received spiked-in synthetic TCR analog templates so that absolute template abundance could be estimated from read counts. Using the immunoSEQ assay, TCRbeta CDR3 regions were amplified from genomic DNA with bias-controlled V and J gene primers. Sequencing of rearranged TCRbeta segments was performed at approximately 20X coverage. In the authors' own workflow: Sequencing errors were corrected by clustering and CDR3s were annotated against IMGT to assign V, D and J genes. Downstream analyses used only productive TCRbeta rearrangements, leaving out any out-of-frame or stop-codon sequences. Clonality was computed as one minus Shannon entropy normalized by the log of the number of unique productive sequences. Clones differing between time points or between blood and tumor were identified using Fisher's exact test with Benjamini-Hochberg correction, with an adjusted p below 0.01 applied as the threshold. TCRdb provides this immuneACCESS table in a form limited to in-frame rearrangements. Some clones are lacking; in checked studies, under half of them reflect an unresolved V gene, and why the rest are absent is not known. The V and J calls and clone size were taken over from that table, and D and trimming were inferred from the DNA. The sample includes tens of thousands of clones, with about 81% observed a single time. The ten biggest clones cover 1.5% to 2% of the sample.

Compared with germline, V lacks 0 bases and J lacks 1 base; bases without a gene match: 5. The CDR3 starts with the cysteine, ends with the phenylalanine, and has 17 residues. The read is trimmed to its CDR3 DNA, 51 bases read in frame from base 1. CDR1 and CDR2 (KGHSH, LQKENI) derive from the germline V gene. What this sample's time point label stands for: pretreatment peripheral blood. The cohort included 29 patients with locally advanced or metastatic urothelial carcinoma who were treated at Memorial Sloan Kettering on a trial protocol. Peripheral blood mononuclear cells were collected from each patient pretreatment and during treatment, giving between 1 and 8 total time points per patient. The Qiagen DNeasy Blood extraction kit was used to purify genomic DNA from total PBMCs and from tumor samples. PBMCs were collected pretreatment and during treatment, and were isolated and stored as previously described.

The receptor's source is a man aged 45-60 years with urothelial cancer. The specimen was PBMCs, collected around atezolizumab (anti-PD-L1) treatment. The chain employs TRBV18 and TRBJ2-2, with TRBD1 matching 7 junction bases. The CDR3 has the sequence CASSPPTGQVNTGELFF. The nucleotide sequence is TGTGCCAGCTCACCACCAACTGGACAGGTGAACACCGGGGAGCTGTTTTTT.